Each of the 11 T cell receptor beta chains below was sequenced from the same sample in a study of HIV-infected patients and healthy controls. Each CDR3 protein gets one entry after TCRdb re-called the 5' RACE reads with MiXCR. The data show some 70,000 distinct CDR3 sequences, with roughly a fifth seen just once and under 1.5% held by the top ten. Sequenced: CD4+ T cells from blood. The source is a human donor in good health.

J is TRBJ1-5 and V is TRBV20-1; D not resolved. Germline V gene data show CDR1 as DFQATT and CDR2 as SNEGSKA (reference sequence). CDR3 size: 12 residues. The V and J ends lost 6 bases and 4 bases respectively, with 10 bases between them. The CDR3 sequence is CSAVDGNQPQHF. As DNA, the CDR3 is TGCAGTGCAGTGGACGGAAATCAGCCCCAGCATTTT.

In this sample, this clonotype turned up a few times. The chain uses TRBV20-1 and TRBJ2-1; the match to TRBD2 covers 10 bases. The ends lost 3 bases at V and 8 bases at J; junction bases unmatched: 7. The V gene's germline CDR1 is DFQATT and CDR2 SNEGSKA (reference sequence). CDR3 length equals 14 residues. This chain's CDR3 is CSASASGRRDEQFF. The CDR3 DNA is TGCAGTGCTAGTGCTAGCGGGAGACGGGATGAGCAGTTCTTC.

This clonotype was recorded many times. The rearrangement joins TRBV3-1 to TRBJ1-2, with 12 bases matching TRBD1. CDR3 length equals 15 residues. The V gene's germline CDR1 is LGHDT and CDR2 YNNKEL (reference sequence). Trimming took 3 bases from V and 8 from J; bases not matched to a gene: 7. This chain's CDR3 is CASSHRDRGPGGYTF. CDR3 bases: TGTGCCAGCAGCCACCGGGACAGGGGGCCGGGAGGCTACACCTTC.

The rearrangement uses TRBV6-6 and TRBJ2-7, with a possible D match to TRBD2 (6 bases). The CDR3 is made up of 14 amino acids. The germline V gene encodes CDR1 MNHNY and CDR2 SVGAGI (reference sequence). Trimming shortened V by 2 bases and J by 0 bases, and 8 bases separated the two germline ends. CDR3 DNA sequence: TGTGCCAGCAGTTACGGAGGGCCCTCCTACGAGCAGTACTTC. Translated, it gives CASSYGGPSYEQYF.

This clonotype was observed a few times. The chain links TRBV28 to TRBJ2-1; TRBD2 agrees at 13 bases. Trimming removed 6 bases from V and 2 bases from J; junction bases left unmatched: 4. CDR1 is MDHEN, CDR2 SYDVKM, per germline. This CDR3 comprises 16 residues. CDR3 sequence: CASSGLAGEPYNEQFF. The CDR3 DNA reads TGTGCCAGCAGCGGACTAGCGGGAGAACCCTACAATGAGCAGTTCTTC.

This clonotype was observed many times. The chain is built from TRBV3-1 and TRBJ1-2; a possible D gene is TRBD1 (6 bases). Germline lookup yields CDR1 LGHDT and CDR2 YNNKEL (reference sequence). Deletions cut 5 bases from V and 4 bases from J, with 23 bases between. The CDR3 has 17 residues. The CDR3 loop is CASSESLGQGSIYGYTF. The CDR3 DNA follows: TGTGCCAGCAGCGAAAGTCTAGGGCAGGGGTCTATCTATGGCTACACCTTC.

By frequency in the sample, this clonotype is medium-sized. This chain connects TRBV7-2 to TRBJ2-3, with no clear D. The CDR3 is 12 amino acids. V was shortened by 5 bases and J by 0 bases, with 3 bases between the two germline ends. From germline, CDR1 is SGHTA and CDR2 FQGNSA. This CDR3 is CASSISTDTQYF. The CDR3 DNA reads TGTGCCAGCAGCATAAGCACAGATACGCAGTATTTT. Looking up the rest from reference TRBV7-2 and TRBJ2-3 gives the full variable domain: GAGVSQSPSNKVTEKGKDVELRCDPISGHTALYWYRQSLGQGLEFLIYFQGNSAPDKSGLPSDRFSAERTGGSVSTLTIQRTQQEDSAVYLCASSISTDTQYFGPGTRLTVL.

The table lists this clonotype with a few counts. The chain combines TRBV19 with TRBJ2-5; 8 positions agree with TRBD2. The germline gives CDR1 LNHDA, CDR2 SQIVND (reference sequence). With V trimmed by 4 bases and J by 4 bases, 5 bases remained unmatched. The CDR3 is 14 residues long. This CDR3 reads CASSKREYAETQYF. In nucleotides, the CDR3 is TGTGCCAGTAGTAAGCGGGAGTATGCAGAGACCCAGTACTTC.

The V and J genes are TRBV21-1 and TRBJ2-1; no check of the table's D call, TRBD2, against the DNA was made. TRBV21-1 is termed a pseudogene. This CDR3 is 16 amino acids long. CDR3 loop: CASSKEGDRAYNEQFF. The CDR3 DNA sequence: TGTGCCAGCAGCAAAGAGGGAGACCGAGCCTACAATGAGCAGTTCTTC.

CDR3 protein: CASSIPTGGYNEQFF. The CDR3 nucleotides are TGTGCCAGTAGTATCCCCACAGGGGGTTACAATGAGCAGTTCTTC. This chain links TRBV19 with TRBJ2-1; 8 nucleotides match TRBD1. The CDR3 totals 15 residues. Per the germline V gene, CDR1 is LNHDA and CDR2 is SQIVND (reference sequence). V lost 3 bases, J lost 4 bases, and 5 bases stayed unmatched.

This clonotype showed up just a few times. This chain connects TRBV10-3 to TRBJ1-2; TRBD1 might be the D (6 bases). Per the germline V gene, CDR1 is ENHRY and CDR2 is SYGVKD. V gave up 6 bases and J gave up 8 bases, with 28 bases separating them. There are 17 residues in the CDR3. In DNA, the CDR3 is TGTGCCATCAGCTGGGGGCTCCGGGACTCGAATCTAGGGGGCTACACCTTC. The encoded protein is CAISWGLRDSNLGGYTF.